This entry lists 27 T cell receptor beta chains sequenced from one sample in a study of blood T cell repertoires in COVID-19. The table came from immunoSEQ multiplex PCR; TCRdb's copy has only in-frame clones and leaves some out. The sample contains roughly 400,000 clones, more than 70% of which appear only once. The specimen sequenced was peripheral blood. Receptors were obtained from an older woman with COVID-19, enrolled during active disease.

The CDR3 sequence: CASTLEKEAFF. Written as DNA, the CDR3 is TGTGCCAGTACCCTGGAGAAAGAAGCTTTCTTT. The V gene is TRBV19, the J gene TRBJ1-1; D gene ambiguous. This CDR3 spans 11 amino acids. Trimming cost V 7 bases and J 8 bases, with 11 bases left between them. The V gene's germline CDR1 is LNHDA and CDR2 SQIVND (reference sequence).

This clone was observed a few times. V is TRBV6-4 and J is TRBJ2-1; 11 positions match TRBD2. Germline V gene lookup returns CDR1 MRHNA and CDR2 SNTAGT. The junction had 2 bases not matched to a gene; V was cut back by 6 bases and J by 4 bases. The CDR3 totals 14 residues. CDR3 nucleotide sequence: TGTGCCAGCAGCACTAGCGGGGGATACAATGAGCAGTTCTTC. This codes for CASSTSGGYNEQFF.

The chain carries TRBV7-2 and TRBJ1-2, with D tentatively TRBD1 (5 bases). This CDR3 contains 14 residues. The germline CDR1 and CDR2 sequences are SGHTA and FQGNSA. The V and J ends lost 4 bases and 4 bases respectively, with 13 bases between them. CDR3 region: CASSSDPGGYGYTF. Written as DNA, the CDR3 is TGTGCCAGCAGCTCGGACCCGGGGGGCTATGGCTACACCTTC.

The chain employs TRBV19 and TRBJ1-2; perhaps TRBD1 as D (6 bases). V lost 6 bases and J lost 3, with 14 bases in between. This CDR3 is 14 amino acids long. Germline V gene data show CDR1 as LNHDA and CDR2 as SQIVND (reference sequence). CDR3 coding DNA: TGTGCCAGTAGCATTTTACAGGGTGACTATGGCTACACCTTC. It encodes CASSILQGDYGYTF.

This chain uses TRBV29-1 with TRBJ1-2; D possibly corresponds to TRBD1 (6 bases). Germline V gives CDR1 SQVTM, CDR2 ANQGSEA. CDR3 length equals 12 residues. The V and J ends lost 7 bases and 1 base respectively, with 10 bases between them. CDR3 DNA sequence: TGCAGCGCGACACAGGGTAACTATGGCTACACCTTC. Translated: CSATQGNYGYTF.

V and J are TRBV3-1 (or the pseudogene TRBV3-2) and TRBJ1-3, with D possibly being TRBD1 (6 bases). CDR1 and CDR2 from the germline V gene are LGHDT and YNNKEL (reference sequence). The CDR3 is 16 amino acids. V dropped 6 bases and J dropped 0 bases, with 15 bases sitting between them. The CDR3 coding sequence is TGTGCCAGCAGGTCGACAGGAGCTACCTCTGGAAACACCATATATTTT. This translates into CASRSTGATSGNTIYF.

J is TRBJ2-1 and V is TRBV7-3; the match to TRBD1 covers 7 bases. This CDR3 has 15 amino acids. V lost 5 bases to trimming and J lost 8 bases; unmatched junction nucleotides: 12. The germline CDR1 and CDR2 sequences are SGHTA and FQGTGA. The CDR3 DNA is TGTGCCAGCAGCCCTGACAGGGTTCAGATTCATGAGCAGTTCTTC. Its translation: CASSPDRVQIHEQFF.

The chain uses TRBV28 and TRBJ1-2; D not resolved. Per the germline V gene, CDR1 is MDHEN and CDR2 is SYDVKM. The CDR3 loop spans 14 amino acids. The V and J ends lost 5 bases and 4 bases respectively, with 14 bases between them. The CDR3 spells CASSLLGEVYGYTF. CDR3 in DNA: TGTGCCAGCAGTCTCCTAGGAGAAGTCTATGGCTACACCTTC.

This chain uses TRBV29-1 with TRBJ2-2; 7 bases agree with TRBD1. Germline values: CDR1 SQVTM, CDR2 ANQGSEA. J lost 1 base, V lost 6 bases, and 2 bases had no gene match. This CDR3 is 13 amino acids long. The CDR3 coding sequence is TGCAGCGTCTGGACAGGGAACACCGGGGAGCTGTTTTTT. Protein: CSVWTGNTGELFF.

The V gene is TRBV28, the J gene TRBJ1-6; 9 nucleotides match TRBD1. Germline V CDR1 and CDR2: MDHEN, SYDVKM. Germline trimming cut 6 bases from V and 8 bases from J; bases unmatched to any gene: 5. This CDR3 is built from 14 residues. The CDR3 spells CASRGTGNYSPLHF. Here the CDR3 DNA reads TGTGCCAGCAGAGGGACAGGGAACTATTCACCCCTCCACTTT.

This clone has only a few counts. The chain joins TRBV6-2 or TRBV6-3 to TRBJ1-1; 7 nucleotides agree with TRBD1. The CDR3 runs to 15 residues. V was pared by 4 bases and J by 1 base, with 6 bases of the junction left unmatched. Germline-derived CDR1 and CDR2 are MNHEY and SVGEGT. This CDR3 is CASSSPTGQNTEAFF. CDR3 coding DNA: TGTGCCAGCAGTTCCCCGACAGGGCAGAACACTGAAGCTTTCTTT.

The chain combines TRBV5-1 with TRBJ1-3; D is perhaps TRBD1 (6 bases). V was shortened by 0 bases and J by 2 bases, with 12 bases between the two germline ends. The CDR3 extends over 16 amino acids. The germline CDR1 and CDR2 sequences are SGHRS and YFSETQ. CDR3 DNA: TGCGCCAGCAGCTTGGGTGGGACAACCACTGGAAACACCATATATTTT. It translates to CASSLGGTTTGNTIYF.

The V call is TRBV7-9, the J call TRBJ2-7, with 9 nucleotides matching TRBD1. V dropped 4 bases and J dropped 6; count of bases not matched to a gene: 7. CDR1 is SEHNR, CDR2 FQNEAQ, per germline (reference sequence). The CDR3 spans 14 residues. This CDR3 reads CASSSPGQGSEQYF. For the CDR3, the DNA is TGTGCCAGCAGCTCTCCGGGACAGGGTAGCGAGCAGTACTTC.

This clone was counted between two and nine times. This chain links TRBV19 with TRBJ1-1; the D gene is possibly TRBD1 (6 bases). Trimming cost V 6 bases and J 4 bases, with 24 bases left between them. The CDR3 is 17 residues long. CDR1 is LNHDA, CDR2 SQIVND, per germline (reference sequence). This chain's CDR3 is CASRSPRDIVTGTEAFF. The CDR3, as DNA: TGTGCCAGTAGATCCCCTCGGGACATCGTGACTGGCACTGAAGCTTTCTTT.

The chain is built from TRBV15 and TRBJ2-5; 9 bases line up with TRBD1. The germline V gene has CDR1 LNHNV and CDR2 YYDKDF (reference sequence). V trimming: 5 bases; J trimming: 5 bases; junction bases outside the gene matches: 9. The CDR3 extends over 15 amino acids. The CDR3 DNA reads as TGTGCCACCAGCGCCGGGACAGGGCTTGTCGAGACCCAGTACTTC. It is translated as CATSAGTGLVETQYF.

The chain joins TRBV28 to TRBJ1-2; D is ambiguous. Germline assignment: CDR1 MDHEN and CDR2 SYDVKM. The CDR3 spans 12 residues. Trimming shortened V by 5 bases and J by 2 bases, and 6 bases separated the two germline ends. The CDR3 region has the DNA TGTGCCAGCAGTCACGGGAACTATGGCTACACCTTC. It translates to CASSHGNYGYTF.

The chain employs TRBV18 and TRBJ1-1; weak D call: TRBD1 (5 bases). V was trimmed by 4 bases and J by 7 bases, leaving 16 bases between them. This CDR3 comprises 14 residues. In germline, CDR1 is KGHSH, CDR2 LQKENI. CDR3 in amino acids: CASSRSLGEDEAFF. In DNA form, the CDR3 reads TGTGCCAGCTCACGCTCGCTAGGGGAGGATGAAGCTTTCTTT.

This clone has more than one count but fewer than ten. V usage is TRBV10-1 and J usage is TRBJ1-6; 11 nucleotides align to TRBD1. The V segment lost 3 bases and the J segment 9 bases; nucleotides outside the gene matches: 4. Per the germline V gene, CDR1 is WNHNN and CDR2 is SYGVQD (reference sequence). There are 15 residues in the CDR3. CDR3 in DNA: TGCGCCAGCAGTGACCGGACAGGGGGCATTTCACCCCTCCACTTT. Translated: CASSDRTGGISPLHF.

This rearrangement joins TRBV29-1 to TRBJ1-1; the D gene is possibly TRBD1 (5 bases). V was clipped by 5 bases and J by 1 base, with 8 bases between them. The CDR3 extends over 12 amino acids. Germline CDR1 is SQVTM and CDR2 is ANQGSEA. DNA for the CDR3: TGCAGCGTTATCGGGGGGAACACTGAAGCTTTCTTT. It translates to CSVIGGNTEAFF.

The V gene is TRBV5-1, the J gene TRBJ2-2; possibly TRBD2 for D (6 bases). CDR1 SGHRS and CDR2 YFSETQ come from the germline V gene. The CDR3 length is 15 residues. Deletions cut 1 base from V and 1 base from J, with 8 bases between. Here the CDR3 reads CASSLWGENTGELFF. CDR3 sequence (DNA): TGCGCCAGCAGCTTGTGGGGGGAGAACACCGGGGAGCTGTTTTTT.

The V and J genes are TRBV24-1 and TRBJ2-4; 9 positions match TRBD2. In germline, CDR1 is KGHDR, CDR2 SFDVKD. The V gene end was trimmed by 4 bases and the J gene end by 5 bases; junction bases not matched to a gene: 8. The length of the CDR3 is 16 residues. In DNA form, the CDR3 reads TGTGCCACCAGTGAGGCTTTAGCGGGGGCACAAAACATTCAGTACTTC. Translating gives CATSEALAGAQNIQYF.

The chain is built from TRBV28 and TRBJ1-2; D is undetermined. There are 14 residues in the CDR3. Germline-derived CDR1 and CDR2 are MDHEN and SYDVKM. V was clipped by 7 bases and J by 8 bases, with 20 bases between them. The CDR3 DNA reads as TGTGCCAGCAACGGCGCGGATAAGGCACGAGGCTACACCTTC. Protein sequence: CASNGADKARGYTF.

This clone was observed once. The J gene is TRBJ2-2, the V gene TRBV5-8; the D gene is possibly TRBD1 (6 bases). V lost 0 bases and J lost 1, with 10 bases in between. The CDR3 extends over 16 amino acids. CDR1 is SGHTS and CDR2 is YDEGEE in the germline V gene. CDR3 nucleotide sequence: TGTGCCAGCAGCTTGGAGAGACAGGTGAACACCGGGGAGCTGTTTTTT. This gives the protein CASSLERQVNTGELFF. The complete variable domain, with remaining parts taken from reference TRBV5-8 and TRBJ2-2, reads EAGVTQSPTHLIKTRGQQATLRCSPISGHTSVYWYQQALGLGLQFLLWYDEGEERNRGNFPPRFSGRQFPNYSSELNVNALELEDSALYLCASSLERQVNTGELFFGEGSRLTVL.

V and J are TRBV19 and TRBJ1-5; 10 bases fit TRBD1. This CDR3 is 17 amino acids long. The germline gives CDR1 LNHDA, CDR2 SQIVND (reference sequence). The V and J ends lost 5 bases and 11 bases, in that order; junction bases with no gene match: 18. CDR3 protein: CASSLSGWDRGIRAQHF. The CDR3 DNA is TGTGCCAGTAGTTTGTCAGGTTGGGACAGGGGTATCAGGGCCCAGCATTTT. Drawing the rest from reference TRBV19 and TRBJ1-5, the complete variable domain is DGGITQSPKYLFRKEGQNVTLSCEQNLNHDAMYWYRQDPGQGLRLIYYSQIVNDFQKGDIAEGYSVSREKKESFPLTVTSAQKNPTAFYLCASSLSGWDRGIRAQHFGDGTRLSIL.

This rearrangement joins TRBV19 to TRBJ2-2, with 11 bases identical to TRBD2. Germline CDR1 LNHDA, CDR2 SQIVND (reference sequence). The CDR3 covers 16 residues. The J segment lost 3 bases and the V segment lost 5 bases, leaving 5 bases of the junction unmatched. The CDR3 here is CASSANSGGDTGELFF. In DNA, the CDR3 is TGTGCCAGTAGTGCGAATAGCGGGGGGGACACCGGGGAGCTGTTTTTT.

The chain is built from TRBV2 and TRBJ2-7, with TRBD2 as a possible D gene (6 bases). The CDR3 consists of 13 residues. CDR1 is SNHLY and CDR2 is FYNNEI in the germline V gene. The V and J ends lost 5 bases and 0 bases respectively, with 8 bases between them. CDR3 coding DNA: TGTGCCAGCAGTCGGGACTTCTCCTACGAGCAGTACTTC. Translated: CASSRDFSYEQYF.

The rearrangement uses TRBV3-1 (or the pseudogene TRBV3-2) and TRBJ2-1; 10 bases line up with TRBD2. Germline assignment: CDR1 LGHDT and CDR2 YNNKEL (reference sequence). This CDR3 spans 16 amino acids. The V segment lost 0 bases and the J segment 8 bases; nucleotides outside the gene matches: 7. DNA for the CDR3: TGTGCCAGCAGCCAAGACTCTAGCGGGGGAGCCTATGAGCAGTTCTTC. Its protein product is CASSQDSSGGAYEQFF.